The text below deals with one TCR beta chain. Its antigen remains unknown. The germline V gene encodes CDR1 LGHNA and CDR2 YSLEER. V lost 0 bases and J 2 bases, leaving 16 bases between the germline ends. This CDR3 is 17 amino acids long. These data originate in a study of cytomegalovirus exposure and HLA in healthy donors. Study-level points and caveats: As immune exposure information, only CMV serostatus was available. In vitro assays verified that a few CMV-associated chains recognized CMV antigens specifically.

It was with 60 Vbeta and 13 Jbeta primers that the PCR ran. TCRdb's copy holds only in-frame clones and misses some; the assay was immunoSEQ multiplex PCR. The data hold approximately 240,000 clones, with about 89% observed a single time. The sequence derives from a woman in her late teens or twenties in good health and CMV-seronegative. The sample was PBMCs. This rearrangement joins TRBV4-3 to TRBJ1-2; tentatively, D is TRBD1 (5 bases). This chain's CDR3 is CASSQDIRAGMNYGYTF. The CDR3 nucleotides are TGCGCCAGCAGCCAAGATATTCGGGCAGGGATGAACTATGGCTACACCTTC.